One sample yielded the 15 T cell receptor beta chains listed below, sequenced in a study of blood T cell repertoires in COVID-19. Method: immunoSEQ multiplex PCR; TCRdb's copy keeps in-frame clones and lacks some. This sample has just over 50,000 clones; around 84% occur once, and the top ten carry less than 4.5%. Sequencing used peripheral blood. The receptor set was obtained from a man older than 75 with active COVID-19.

The chain recombines TRBV5-4 with TRBJ1-2; 11 bases line up with TRBD1. The V gene's germline CDR1 is SGHNT and CDR2 YYREEE (reference sequence). There are 15 residues in the CDR3. With V trimmed by 2 bases and J by 4 bases, 4 bases remained unmatched. CDR3 DNA: TGTGCCAGCAGCTTTACGGACAGGGGGCCCTATGGCTACACCTTC. Protein: CASSFTDRGPYGYTF. Supplemented by reference TRBV5-4 and TRBJ1-2, the full variable domain reads ETGVTQSPTHLIKTRGQQVTLRCSSQSGHNTVSWYQQALGQGPQFIFQYYREEENGRGNFPPRFSGLQFPNYSSELNVNALELDDSALYLCASSFTDRGPYGYTFGSGTRLTVV.

The chain joins TRBV5-1 to TRBJ2-3, with D perhaps TRBD1 (6 bases). Trimming took off 0 bases at V and 2 bases at J, with 13 bases between the two ends. Germline loops: CDR1 SGHRS, CDR2 YFSETQ. The CDR3 spans 16 residues. The CDR3 DNA reads TGCGCCAGCAGCTTGGGGAGGACAGACAACACAGATACGCAGTATTTT. This encodes CASSLGRTDNTDTQYF.

This sequence joins TRBV18 and TRBJ2-2; maybe TRBD1 (6 bases). The CDR3 totals 18 residues. Germline V gene lookup returns CDR1 KGHSH and CDR2 LQKENI. V dropped 8 bases and J dropped 4 bases, with 26 bases sitting between them. This chain's CDR3 is CASTGDGEQGSSTGELFF. The CDR3, as DNA: TGTGCCAGCACCGGGGACGGAGAACAGGGATCCTCCACCGGGGAGCTGTTTTTT.

The rearrangement links TRBV30 to TRBJ2-2; D perhaps matches TRBD2 (6 bases). Germline lookup yields CDR1 GTSNPN and CDR2 SVGIG (reference sequence). The CDR3 covers 14 residues. Trimming took off 7 bases at V and 4 bases at J, with 16 bases between the two ends. The CDR3 sequence: CASHGGSPTGELFF. In DNA form, the CDR3 reads TGTGCCTCCCATGGGGGGAGTCCCACCGGGGAGCTGTTTTTT.

The chain recombines TRBV12-3 or TRBV12-4 with TRBJ2-2; D unclear. V was shortened by 4 bases and J by 5 bases, with 5 bases between the two germline ends. This CDR3 is 12 amino acids long. CDR3 sequence (DNA): TGTGCCAGCAGTTCGGTAACCGGGGAGCTGTTTTTT. The encoded protein is CASSSVTGELFF.

This clone was observed once. The gene calls are TRBV20-1 and TRBJ2-7; tentatively, D is TRBD1 (6 bases). CDR1 is DFQATT, CDR2 SNEGSKA, per germline (reference sequence). This CDR3 is 12 amino acids long. Trimming shortened V by 3 bases and J by 2 bases, and 8 bases separated the two germline ends. The CDR3 nucleotides read TGCAGTGCTAGTAGGGACACCTACGAGCAGTACTTC. As protein: CSASRDTYEQYF.

J is TRBJ2-5 and V is TRBV19; 8 nucleotides match TRBD1. CDR1 and CDR2 (germline): LNHDA, SQIVND (reference sequence). This CDR3 is built from 15 residues. V was clipped by 5 bases and J by 5 bases; unmatched bases: 10. CDR3 sequence (DNA): TGTGCCAGTAGTCCTCGAGGACAGGGCTTGGAGACCCAGTACTTC. It codes for CASSPRGQGLETQYF.

Only a few counts were recorded for this clone. The chain uses TRBV3-1 (or the pseudogene TRBV3-2) and TRBJ2-7; no reliable D call. The CDR3 loop spans 11 amino acids. Germline CDR1 reads LGHDT; CDR2 reads YNNKEL (reference sequence). V dropped 5 bases and J dropped 5 bases, with 7 bases sitting between them. The CDR3 here is CASSIKNEQYF. CDR3 DNA sequence: TGTGCCAGCAGCATTAAAAACGAGCAGTACTTC.

This clone was detected a few times. The rearrangement uses TRBV7-2 and TRBJ2-7, with TRBD2 identical over 7 bases. Per germline, CDR1 SGHTA and CDR2 FQGNSA. The length of the CDR3 is 13 residues. The V gene end was trimmed by 4 bases and the J gene end by 7 bases; junction bases not matched to a gene: 7. This CDR3 reads CASSSLGGKEQYF. The DNA for the CDR3 is TGTGCCAGCAGCTCCCTGGGGGGGAAGGAGCAGTACTTC.

The chain combines TRBV7-2 with TRBJ1-1; D perhaps matches TRBD1 (5 bases). V shed 3 bases and J shed 4 bases, with 12 bases lying between them. Germline loops: CDR1 SGHTA, CDR2 FQGNSA. This CDR3 has 14 residues. This CDR3 is CASSLQYGGTEAFF. In DNA form, the CDR3 reads TGTGCCAGCAGCTTGCAGTACGGGGGCACTGAAGCTTTCTTT.

V gene TRBV7-9 combines with J gene TRBJ2-1; the match to TRBD1 covers 10 bases. The V gene end was trimmed by 4 bases and the J gene end by 4 bases; junction bases not matched to a gene: 4. The germline V gene encodes CDR1 SEHNR and CDR2 FQNEAQ (reference sequence). The CDR3 is 15 amino acids. The CDR3 spells CASSSGTGVYNEQFF. CDR3 DNA sequence: TGTGCCAGCAGCTCTGGGACAGGGGTATACAATGAGCAGTTCTTC.

The chain employs TRBV6-5 and TRBJ2-3; weak D call: TRBD1 (5 bases). The CDR3 is 14 amino acids. Per the germline V gene, CDR1 is MNHEY and CDR2 is SVGAGI. The V and J ends lost 7 bases and 0 bases respectively, with 11 bases between them. The CDR3 DNA is TGTGCCAGCACCGAAGGGGCGAGCACAGATACGCAGTATTTT. Protein: CASTEGASTDTQYF.

The V call is TRBV6-2 or TRBV6-3, the J call TRBJ1-2; the D is unclear. The germline CDR1 and CDR2 sequences are MNHEY and SVGEGT. The CDR3 loop spans 16 amino acids. Deletions cut 0 bases from V and 1 base from J, with 12 bases between. CDR3 sequence: CASSYSQTRRNYGYTF. The CDR3 coding sequence is TGTGCCAGCAGTTACTCGCAGACTCGGCGTAACTATGGCTACACCTTC.

V and J are TRBV7-7 and TRBJ2-5, with 9 bases lining up with TRBD1. Germline V gene data show CDR1 as SSHAT and CDR2 as FNYEAQ (reference sequence). CDR3 length: 15 amino acids. The V segment lost 7 bases and the J segment 5 bases; nucleotides outside the gene matches: 11. CDR3 nucleotides: TGTGCCAGCACCCATACAGGGGGCGCGCGGGAGACCCAGTACTTC. Residues: CASTHTGGARETQYF.

The rearrangement uses TRBV5-1 and TRBJ2-1, with D hard to call. CDR1 and CDR2 from the germline V gene are SGHRS and YFSETQ. The CDR3 contains 13 residues. Trimming left V 0 bases short and J 9 bases short, with 10 bases between. Here the CDR3 reads CASSLESIGEQFF. In DNA form, the CDR3 reads TGCGCCAGCAGCTTGGAGTCTATCGGTGAGCAGTTCTTC.